These 21 T cell receptor beta chains share one sample of origin, sequenced in a study of cytomegalovirus exposure and HLA in healthy donors. Researchers ran the PCR with 60 Vbeta and 13 Jbeta primers. Generated by immunoSEQ multiplex PCR, the TCRdb table keeps only in-frame clones and is missing some. This sample has 85,000 to 100,000 clones, with over 65% found just once. Material for sequencing was PBMCs. Receptor source: a man between 35 and 55 years old in good health and CMV-seronegative.

V usage is TRBV6-1 and J usage is TRBJ2-5, with a possible D match to TRBD2 (6 bases). V gave up 5 bases and J gave up 3 bases, with 13 bases separating them. The CDR3 has 14 residues. Germline CDR1 reads MNHNS; CDR2 reads SASEGT. The DNA for the CDR3 is TGTGCCAGCAGTCATAGCGGTCCCGAAGAGACCCAGTACTTC. This codes for CASSHSGPEETQYF.

J is TRBJ2-1 and V is TRBV10-1; D is possibly TRBD1 (6 bases). Germline CDR1 and CDR2: WNHNN and SYGVQD (reference sequence). This CDR3 is built from 14 residues. The germline V and J ends were trimmed by 4 bases and 3 bases, with 10 bases remaining between them. The CDR3 coding sequence is TGCGCCAGCAGTGCGGACAGCTTCTACAATGAGCAGTTCTTC. Encoded protein: CASSADSFYNEQFF.

This clone appeared a single time. J is TRBJ2-1 and V is TRBV6-1; 12 bases are a match to TRBD2. Germline-derived CDR1 and CDR2 are MNHNS and SASEGT. CDR3 length: 13 amino acids. The V and J ends lost 4 bases and 15 bases, in that order; junction bases with no gene match: 7. The CDR3 bases are TGTGCCAGCAGTGGTACTAGCGGGAGGTCTCCGTTCTTC. This gives the protein CASSGTSGRSPFF.

About this clone: A read error may produce the germline difference seen at one junction end. V usage is TRBV10-1 and J usage is TRBJ2-1; no firm D call. Germline V lookup: CDR1 WNHNN, CDR2 SYGVQD (reference sequence). This CDR3 is built from 14 residues. The CDR3 loop is CASSLRQAYDEQFF. The DNA for the CDR3 is TGTGCCAGCAGTCTACGGCAGGCATACGATGAGCAGTTCTTC.

The genes are TRBV6-5 and TRBJ2-2; 10 bases align to TRBD1. The CDR3 totals 14 residues. Trimming took 6 bases from V and 5 from J; bases not matched to a gene: 3. Germline V gene sequence: CDR1 MNHEY, CDR2 SVGAGI. The CDR3 spells CASSRDRGTGELFF. The CDR3 DNA reads TGTGCCAGCAGCAGGGACAGGGGAACCGGGGAGCTGTTTTTT.

The chain joins TRBV7-4 to TRBJ2-1, with 13 nucleotides matching TRBD2. V lost 0 bases and J lost 5; bases outside the gene matches: 7. The CDR3 contains 18 residues. The V gene's germline CDR1 is SGHVT and CDR2 SQSDAQ. This CDR3 is CASSLATPTSGRHNEQFF. The CDR3 nucleotides are TGTGCCAGCAGCTTAGCGACCCCGACTAGCGGGAGGCACAATGAGCAGTTCTTC.

The chain uses TRBV7-9 and TRBJ2-1; D might be TRBD2 (7 bases). The length of the CDR3 is 17 residues. The germline V gene encodes CDR1 SEHNR and CDR2 FQNEAQ (reference sequence). V was pared by 7 bases and J by 0 bases, with 19 bases between. This chain's CDR3 is CASTGGGTKSSYNEQFF. As DNA, the CDR3 is TGTGCCAGCACCGGGGGCGGGACTAAGAGCTCCTACAATGAGCAGTTCTTC.

The chain has TRBV6-6 and TRBJ2-7; maybe TRBD1 (6 bases). The CDR3 extends over 15 amino acids. Deletions cut 3 bases from V and 2 bases from J, with 14 bases between. Per the germline V gene, CDR1 is MNHNY and CDR2 is SVGAGI (reference sequence). DNA of the CDR3: TGTGCCAGCAGTTATGGACAGCGGACCACCTACGAGCAGTACTTC. As protein: CASSYGQRTTYEQYF.

The chain employs TRBV15 and TRBJ1-4; the D gene is possibly TRBD1 (6 bases). Germline loops: CDR1 LNHNV, CDR2 YYDKDF (reference sequence). V was cut by 4 bases and J by 3 bases, with 15 bases left in between. CDR3 length equals 16 residues. CDR3 sequence (DNA): TGTGCCACCAGCACCACGACACAGGGAGCTAATGAAAAACTGTTTTTT. Its translation is CATSTTTQGANEKLFF.

The chain has TRBV7-9 and TRBJ2-3; 11 nucleotides line up with TRBD1. Looked up from germline, CDR1 is SEHNR and CDR2 is FQNEAQ (reference sequence). This CDR3 has 13 residues. J was trimmed by 7 bases and V by 8 bases; bases with no gene match: 5. Written as DNA, the CDR3 is TGTGCCAGCCGCAGGACAGGGGGCCATACGCAGTATTTT. Its translation is CASRRTGGHTQYF.

This chain connects TRBV30 to TRBJ2-6; D possibly corresponds to TRBD1 (6 bases). V lost 1 base to trimming and J lost 4 bases, with 14 bases between them. The CDR3 is made up of 16 amino acids. From germline, CDR1 is GTSNPN and CDR2 SVGIG (reference sequence). CDR3 sequence: CAWSGVGAEGANVLTF. The CDR3 DNA sequence: TGTGCCTGGAGTGGAGTGGGGGCAGAAGGGGCCAACGTCCTGACTTTC.

The chain combines TRBV15 with TRBJ1-2, with D possibly being TRBD1 (5 bases). Looked up from germline, CDR1 is LNHNV and CDR2 is YYDKDF (reference sequence). Deletions cut 5 bases from V and 7 bases from J, with 14 bases between. The CDR3 spans 13 residues. CDR3 coding DNA: TGTGCCACCAGCCTCGGGGGAGACGCTGGCTACACCTTC. It specifies CATSLGGDAGYTF. The entire variable domain, with the rest obtained from reference TRBV15 and TRBJ1-2, is as follows: DAMVIQNPRYQVTQFGKPVTLSCSQTLNHNVMYWYQQKSSQAPKLLFHYYDKDFNNEADTPDNFQSRRPNTSFCFLDIRSPGLGDTAMYLCATSLGGDAGYTFGSGTRLTVV.

V and J are TRBV30 and TRBJ2-6; the D gene is possibly TRBD1 (6 bases). V lost 5 bases and J 0 bases, leaving 11 bases between the germline ends. Germline V gene lookup returns CDR1 GTSNPN and CDR2 SVGIG (reference sequence). The CDR3 spans 15 residues. CDR3 coding DNA: TGTGCCTGGGGGGACAAAAACTCTGGGGCCAACGTCCTGACTTTC. It specifies CAWGDKNSGANVLTF. The whole variable domain, filled in from reference TRBV30 and TRBJ2-6, reads SQTIHQWPATLVQPVGSPLSLECTVEGTSNPNLYWYRQAAGRGLQLLFYSVGIGQISSEVPQNLSASRPQDRQFILSSKKLLLSDSGFYLCAWGDKNSGANVLTFGAGSRLTVL.

A single count supports this clone. V gene TRBV29-1 combines with J gene TRBJ1-3; D unclear. Trimming cost V 3 bases and J 0 bases, with 9 bases left between them. This CDR3 is 14 amino acids long. Germline CDR1 and CDR2: SQVTM and ANQGSEA. CDR3: CSVDEAGSGNTIYF. DNA for the CDR3: TGCAGCGTTGATGAGGCGGGCTCTGGAAACACCATATATTTT.

The chain couples TRBV5-1 to TRBJ2-3; D is possibly TRBD2 (6 bases). Trimming left V 4 bases short and J 2 bases short, with 14 bases between. The CDR3 length is 15 residues. CDR1 SGHRS and CDR2 YFSETQ come from the germline V gene. The DNA of the CDR3 is TGCGCCAGCAGCACAGGTGGGGGGTTCACAGATACGCAGTATTTT. The encoded protein is CASSTGGGFTDTQYF.

The chain is built from TRBV6-8 and TRBJ2-7, with 7 bases that match TRBD1. Germline V gene data show CDR1 as MNHGY and CDR2 as SAAAGT. The CDR3 is 19 residues long. After removal of 7 bases from V and 6 bases from J, the junction contained 27 bases not matched to a gene. The CDR3 nucleotides are TGTGCCAGCAAAAGATCGGGACAGCCCCCCTATTACCTAGAAGTCGAGCAGTACTTC. This translates into CASKRSGQPPYYLEVEQYF.

The chain has TRBV10-2 and TRBJ1-2; possibly TRBD1 for D (5 bases). Per the germline V gene, CDR1 is WSHSY and CDR2 is SAAADI. The CDR3 sequence is 13 residues long. Trimming pared 6 bases from V and 4 bases from J, leaving 12 bases between. The CDR3 DNA is TGCGCCAGCAGGTCGGGGGGAAGCTATGGCTACACCTTC. Translating it yields CASRSGGSYGYTF.

V gene TRBV10-3 combines with J gene TRBJ2-5, with 8 bases matching TRBD2. Unmatched junction bases numbered 4, after V lost 5 bases and J lost 2 bases. Germline loops: CDR1 ENHRY, CDR2 SYGVKD. The CDR3 runs to 14 residues. CDR3 region: CAISLTSVQETQYF. In nucleotides, the CDR3 is TGTGCCATCAGTCTGACTAGCGTACAAGAGACCCAGTACTTC.

V and J are TRBV7-8 and TRBJ1-5; TRBD1 agrees at 7 bases. J was trimmed by 3 bases and V by 5 bases; bases with no gene match: 7. The CDR3 contains 15 residues. CDR1 is SGHVS and CDR2 is FQNEAQ in the germline V gene. CDR3 region: CASSPLTGINQPQHF. The DNA for the CDR3 is TGTGCCAGCAGCCCTCTGACAGGGATCAATCAGCCCCAGCATTTT.

V and J are TRBV11-2 and TRBJ2-3; 12 nucleotides align to TRBD2. Trimming at V came to 2 bases and at J to 5 bases, leaving 2 bases not matched to a gene. The CDR3 covers 15 residues. Germline V gives CDR1 SGHAT, CDR2 FQNNGV. This chain's CDR3 is CASSLLAGGIDTQYF. The DNA of the CDR3 is TGTGCCAGCAGCTTACTAGCGGGAGGGATAGATACGCAGTATTTT.

Worth noting for this clone: Other DNA sequences in the sample encode the same CDR3. V gene TRBV6-1 combines with J gene TRBJ1-6, with 12 bases matching TRBD1. V lost 8 bases and J lost 10; bases outside the gene matches: 6. CDR3 length: 14 residues. Germline V gene data show CDR1 as MNHNS and CDR2 as SASEGT. CDR3 DNA sequence: TGTGCCAGCCTCCGGGACAGGGGGCAATCACCCCTCCACTTT. Translating gives CASLRDRGQSPLHF.